What follows is one T cell receptor beta chain and its context. What it binds is not known. As for treatment: approximately 9-day PBMC culture with coronavirus spike peptide pools or control peptides (ViraFEST assay). An Oncomine TCR Beta short-read assay was used to sequence the DNA from cultured CD4+ T cells. Via MiXCR, TCRdb re-called the PCR reads, giving one row per CDR3 protein. In the table there are fewer than 13,000 distinct CDR3 sequences, roughly 67% of which are singletons. The sample originates from a study of vaccination and CD4 T cells after COVID-19. Overall study context: As their vaccination, participants received two doses of either BNT162b2 or mRNA-1273 vaccine. Study conclusions and caveats: In median terms, SARS-CoV-2-reactive clonotypes went from roughly 21 to 40, a nonsignificant rise.

The sequenced sample was CD4+ T cells from blood, cultured in vitro. The TCR originated in a human donor who had recovered from COVID-19.

CDR3 protein: CASWDRGRRNTEAFF. The CDR3 DNA is TGTGCCAGCTGGGACAGGGGGCGCCGGAACACTGAAGCTTTCTTT. This chain links TRBV12-3 or TRBV12-4 with TRBJ1-1; 12 bases agree with TRBD1. The CDR3 covers 15 residues. Losses at the gene ends were 8 bases for V and 1 base for J; bases not matched to a gene: 5.